Following are 10 T cell receptor beta chains from one sample sequenced in a study of T cells in Graves' hyperthyroidism and ophthalmopathy. Template material for amplifying TCR beta CDR3 regions consisted of RNA transcripts. With the HTBI primer set, the TCR CDR3 went through a first round of RT-PCR. MiXCR, applied by TCRdb to the multiplex PCR reads, yields one record per CDR3 protein. The repertoire holds about 420,000 distinct CDR3 sequences, 15% to 19% seen once, with 13% to 15% in the top ten. The sample comprised blood. Every receptor here comes from a woman aged 18 to 35 with Graves' hyperthyroidism.

This clonotype showed up just a few times. The chain couples TRBV20-1 to TRBJ2-7, with no clear D. CDR1 is DFQATT, CDR2 SNEGSKA, per germline (reference sequence). Trimming cost V 0 bases and J 0 bases, with 18 bases left between them. The CDR3 length is 17 residues. The CDR3 reads CSARDPVKAGISYEQYF. CDR3 DNA sequence: TGCAGTGCTAGAGATCCGGTTAAAGCCGGAATCTCCTACGAGCAGTACTTC.

The table lists this clonotype with a count of one. This chain uses TRBV28 with TRBJ1-4, with 9 bases matching TRBD1. Unmatched junction bases numbered 7, after V lost 5 bases and J lost 0 bases. Germline CDR1 and CDR2: MDHEN and SYDVKM. The CDR3 runs 17 residues. CDR3 nucleotides: TGTGCCAGCAGTACACAGGGGGCGGCGGCAACTAATGAAAAACTGTTTTTT. Its protein product is CASSTQGAAATNEKLFF.

A few counts support this clonotype. The rearrangement joins TRBV4-2 to TRBJ2-5; either TRBD1 or TRBD2 may fit D (5 bases each). V was trimmed by 0 bases and J by 4 bases, leaving 9 bases between them. The CDR3 extends over 14 amino acids. CDR1 and CDR2 (germline): LGHNA, YNFKEQ. The CDR3 nucleotides are TGTGCCAGCAGCCAAGATCGGGGCAGAGAGACCCAGTACTTC. This codes for CASSQDRGRETQYF.

This clonotype was counted between two and nine times. The rearrangement uses TRBV18 and TRBJ2-7, with 8 nucleotides matching TRBD1. Germline CDR1 and CDR2: KGHSH and LQKENI. This CDR3 is 15 amino acids long. J was trimmed by 1 base and V by 0 bases; bases with no gene match: 2. The CDR3 DNA is TGTGCCAGCTCACCACCCGGGACAGGTTCCTACGAGCAGTACTTC. Its protein is CASSPPGTGSYEQYF. Supplemented by reference TRBV18 and TRBJ2-7, the full variable domain reads NAGVMQNPRHLVRRRGQEARLRCSPMKGHSHVYWYRQLPEEGLKFMVYLQKENIIDESGMPKERFSAEFPKEGPSILRIQQVVRGDSAAYFCASSPPGTGSYEQYFGPGTRLTVT.

The rearrangement joins TRBV4-2 to TRBJ1-2, with 11 bases identical to TRBD1. This CDR3 is built from 15 residues. The junction had 7 bases not matched to a gene; V was cut back by 4 bases and J by 6 bases. The germline V gene encodes CDR1 LGHNA and CDR2 YNFKEQ. Here the CDR3 reads CASSLGQGARDGYTF. CDR3 coding DNA: TGTGCCAGCAGCCTTGGACAGGGGGCAAGAGATGGCTACACCTTC.

This rearrangement joins TRBV20-1 to TRBJ1-2; maybe TRBD1 (6 bases). Germline V gene lookup returns CDR1 DFQATT and CDR2 SNEGSKA (reference sequence). V lost 0 bases, J lost 4 bases, and 12 bases lay in between. The CDR3 consists of 14 residues. The CDR3 nucleotides read TGCAGTGCTAGAGAGGGGGCGCACAGCTATGGCTACACCTTC. The encoded protein is CSAREGAHSYGYTF.

This clonotype showed up many times. The gene calls are TRBV7-2 and TRBJ2-3, with D possibly matching TRBD2 (5 bases). Germline V CDR1 and CDR2: SGHTA, FQGNSA. V was clipped by 7 bases and J by 3 bases, with 20 bases between them. The CDR3 has 16 amino acids. Here the CDR3 reads CASTGPSGVPTDTQYF. For the CDR3, the DNA is TGTGCCAGCACCGGGCCCAGCGGAGTGCCGACAGATACGCAGTATTTT.

This clonotype has at least ten counts. The chain recombines TRBV5-5 with TRBJ2-1, with D unclear. CDR1 and CDR2 (germline): SGHKS, YYEKEE (reference sequence). V gave up 3 bases and J gave up 5 bases, with 12 bases separating them. The CDR3 consists of 14 residues. The CDR3 here is CASSSAQENNEQFF. In DNA, the CDR3 is TGTGCCAGCAGCTCGGCCCAGGAAAACAATGAGCAGTTCTTC.

This clonotype has at least ten counts. V usage is TRBV7-9 and J usage is TRBJ2-3; 13 bases are shared with TRBD2. The CDR3 totals 24 residues. Per the germline V gene, CDR1 is SEHNR and CDR2 is FQNEAQ (reference sequence). Trimming took 5 bases from V and 0 from J; bases not matched to a gene: 26. CDR3 sequence: CASSDRDGPFLGLAGAQSTDTQYF. The CDR3 DNA is TGTGCCAGCAGCGACCGGGACGGACCCTTCTTAGGACTAGCGGGGGCGCAAAGCACAGATACGCAGTATTTT.

This clonotype was detected ten times or more. The chain couples TRBV6-2 or TRBV6-3 to TRBJ1-1; 7 bases line up with TRBD1. Germline trimming cut 2 bases from V and 6 bases from J; bases unmatched to any gene: 6. The germline V gene encodes CDR1 MNHEY and CDR2 SVGEGT. This CDR3 region has 14 residues. CDR3 sequence (DNA): TGTGCCAGCAGTTACCGGGGACAGTTCGCTGAAGCTTTCTTT. Its translation is CASSYRGQFAEAFF.